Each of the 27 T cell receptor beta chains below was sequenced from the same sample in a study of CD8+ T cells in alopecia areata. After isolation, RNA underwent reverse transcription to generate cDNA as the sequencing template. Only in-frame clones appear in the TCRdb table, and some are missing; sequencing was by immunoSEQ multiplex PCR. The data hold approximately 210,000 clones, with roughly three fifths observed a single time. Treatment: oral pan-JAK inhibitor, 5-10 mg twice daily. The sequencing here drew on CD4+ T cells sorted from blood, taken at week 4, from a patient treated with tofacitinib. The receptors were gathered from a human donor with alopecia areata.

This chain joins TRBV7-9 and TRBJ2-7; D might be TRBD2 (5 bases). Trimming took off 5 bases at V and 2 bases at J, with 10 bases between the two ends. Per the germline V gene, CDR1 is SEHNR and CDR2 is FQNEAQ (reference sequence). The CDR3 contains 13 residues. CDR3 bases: TGTGCCAGCAGCCAGGCCGGGGCCTACGAGCAGTACTTC. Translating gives CASSQAGAYEQYF.

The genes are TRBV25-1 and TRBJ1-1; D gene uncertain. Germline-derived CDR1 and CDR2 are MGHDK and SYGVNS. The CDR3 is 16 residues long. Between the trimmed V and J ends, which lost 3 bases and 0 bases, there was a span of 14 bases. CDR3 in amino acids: CASSDSLEGLNTEAFF. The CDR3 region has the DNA TGTGCCAGCAGTGACAGTCTGGAGGGCCTGAACACTGAAGCTTTCTTT.

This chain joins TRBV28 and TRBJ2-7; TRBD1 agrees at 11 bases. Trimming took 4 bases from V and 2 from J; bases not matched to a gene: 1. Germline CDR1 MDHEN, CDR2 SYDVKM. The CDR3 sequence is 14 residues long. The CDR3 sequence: CASSWGQGAYEQYF. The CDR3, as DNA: TGTGCCAGCAGTTGGGGACAGGGGGCCTACGAGCAGTACTTC.

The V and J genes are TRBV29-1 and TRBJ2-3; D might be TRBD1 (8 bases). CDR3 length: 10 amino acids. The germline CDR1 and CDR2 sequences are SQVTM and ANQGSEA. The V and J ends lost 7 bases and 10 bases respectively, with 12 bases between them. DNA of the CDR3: TGCAGCGCCACAGGGGGGGCGCAGTATTTT. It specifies CSATGGAQYF.

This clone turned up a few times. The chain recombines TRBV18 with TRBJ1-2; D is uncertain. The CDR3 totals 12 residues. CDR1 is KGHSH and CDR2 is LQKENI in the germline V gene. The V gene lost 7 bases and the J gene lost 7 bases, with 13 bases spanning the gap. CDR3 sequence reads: CASFKDGSGYTF. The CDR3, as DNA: TGTGCCAGCTTCAAGGATGGCTCTGGCTACACCTTC.

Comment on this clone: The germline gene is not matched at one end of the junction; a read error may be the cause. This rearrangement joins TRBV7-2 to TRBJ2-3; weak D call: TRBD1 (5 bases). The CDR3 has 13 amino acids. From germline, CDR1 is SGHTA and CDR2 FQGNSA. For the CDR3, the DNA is TGTGCCAGCACGGTAGTGGTCACAGGTACGCAGTATTTT. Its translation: CASTVVVTGTQYF.

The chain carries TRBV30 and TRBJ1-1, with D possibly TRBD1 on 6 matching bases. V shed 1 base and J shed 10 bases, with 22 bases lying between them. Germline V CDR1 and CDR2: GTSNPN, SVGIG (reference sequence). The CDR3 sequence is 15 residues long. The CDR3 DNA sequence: TGTGCCTGGAGTGGGTCCGCACAGGGTCCTGGGAGAGCTTTCTTT. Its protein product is CAWSGSAQGPGRAFF.

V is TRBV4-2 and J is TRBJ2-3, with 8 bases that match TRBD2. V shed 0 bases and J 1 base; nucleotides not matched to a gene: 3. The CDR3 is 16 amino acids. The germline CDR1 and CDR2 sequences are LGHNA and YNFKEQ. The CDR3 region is CASSQELTSGTDTQYF. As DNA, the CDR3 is TGTGCCAGCAGCCAAGAACTGACTAGCGGCACAGATACGCAGTATTTT.

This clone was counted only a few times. CDR3 in amino acids: CATSRVPFQGNQPQHF. CDR3 DNA sequence: TGTGCCACCAGCAGAGTTCCGTTTCAGGGCAATCAGCCCCAGCATTTT. The V and J genes are TRBV15 and TRBJ1-5; D remains ambiguous. Per the germline V gene, CDR1 is LNHNV and CDR2 is YYDKDF (reference sequence). Trimming removed 1 base from V and 2 bases from J, with 12 bases in between. The CDR3 spans 16 residues.

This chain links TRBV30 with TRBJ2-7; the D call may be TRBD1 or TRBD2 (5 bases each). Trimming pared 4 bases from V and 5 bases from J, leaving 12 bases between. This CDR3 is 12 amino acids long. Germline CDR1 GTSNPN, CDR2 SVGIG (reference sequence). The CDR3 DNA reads TGTGCCTGGACTTTGGGACCGAACGAGCAGTACTTC. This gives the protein CAWTLGPNEQYF.

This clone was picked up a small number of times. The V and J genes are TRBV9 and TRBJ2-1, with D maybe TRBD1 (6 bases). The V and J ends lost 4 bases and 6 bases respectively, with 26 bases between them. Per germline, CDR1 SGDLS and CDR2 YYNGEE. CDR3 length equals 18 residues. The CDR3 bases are TGTGCCAGCAGCCTGCGCATTGCAGGGGTCGGGGCAGGCAATGAGCAGTTCTTC. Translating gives CASSLRIAGVGAGNEQFF.

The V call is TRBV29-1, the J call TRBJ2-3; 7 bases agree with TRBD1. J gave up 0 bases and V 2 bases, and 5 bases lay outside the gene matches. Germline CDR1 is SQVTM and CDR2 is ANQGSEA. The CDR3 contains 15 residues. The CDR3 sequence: CSVEMSGGSTDTQYF. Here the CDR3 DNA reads TGCAGCGTTGAAATGTCAGGGGGTAGCACAGATACGCAGTATTTT.

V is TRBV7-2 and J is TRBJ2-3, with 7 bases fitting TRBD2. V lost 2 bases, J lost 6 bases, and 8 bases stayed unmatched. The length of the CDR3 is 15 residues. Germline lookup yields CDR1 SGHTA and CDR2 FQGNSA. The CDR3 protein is CASSLQRGPSDTQYF. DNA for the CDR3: TGTGCCAGCAGCTTACAGCGGGGCCCTTCCGATACGCAGTATTTT. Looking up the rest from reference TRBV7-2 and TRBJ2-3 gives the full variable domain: GAGVSQSPSNKVTEKGKDVELRCDPISGHTALYWYRQSLGQGLEFLIYFQGNSAPDKSGLPSDRFSAERTGGSVSTLTIQRTQQEDSAVYLCASSLQRGPSDTQYFGPGTRLTVL.

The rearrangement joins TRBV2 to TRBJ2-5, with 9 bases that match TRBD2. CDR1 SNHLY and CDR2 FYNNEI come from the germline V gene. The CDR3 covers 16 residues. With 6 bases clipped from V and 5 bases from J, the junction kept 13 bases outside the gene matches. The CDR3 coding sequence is TGTGCCAGCAGCACCCATCTGCGGGGGGGACTCGAGACCCAGTACTTC. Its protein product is CASSTHLRGGLETQYF.

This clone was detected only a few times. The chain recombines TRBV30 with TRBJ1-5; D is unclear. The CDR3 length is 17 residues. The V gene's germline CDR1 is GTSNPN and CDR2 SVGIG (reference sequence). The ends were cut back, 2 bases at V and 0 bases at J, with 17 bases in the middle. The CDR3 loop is CAWSRQAGPYSNQPQHF. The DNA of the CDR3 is TGTGCCTGGAGTCGGCAGGCGGGCCCCTATAGCAATCAGCCCCAGCATTTT.

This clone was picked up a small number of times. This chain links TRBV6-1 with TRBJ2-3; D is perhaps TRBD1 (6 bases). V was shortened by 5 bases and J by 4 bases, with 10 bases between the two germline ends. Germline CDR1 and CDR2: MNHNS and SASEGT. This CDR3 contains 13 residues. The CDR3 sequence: CASSPTGADTQYF. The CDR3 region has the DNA TGTGCCAGCAGTCCGACAGGCGCAGATACGCAGTATTTT.

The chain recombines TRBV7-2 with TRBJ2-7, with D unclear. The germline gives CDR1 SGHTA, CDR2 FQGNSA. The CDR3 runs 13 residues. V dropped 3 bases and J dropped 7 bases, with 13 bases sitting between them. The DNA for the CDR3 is TGTGCCAGCAGCTTCGGAGAGCTACGGGAGCAGTACTTC. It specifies CASSFGELREQYF.

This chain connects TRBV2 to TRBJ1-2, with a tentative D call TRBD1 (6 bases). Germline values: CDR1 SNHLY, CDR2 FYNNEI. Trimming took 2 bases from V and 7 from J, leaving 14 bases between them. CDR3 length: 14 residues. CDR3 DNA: TGTGCCAGCAGTGAACAGACGGGGGCGTCTGGCTACACCTTC. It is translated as CASSEQTGASGYTF.

CDR3 coding DNA: TGCAGTGCTGATGGCCGCTATGGCTACACCTTC. As protein: CSADGRYGYTF. The chain carries TRBV20-1 and TRBJ1-2, with unresolved D. CDR1 and CDR2 from the germline V gene are DFQATT and SNEGSKA (reference sequence). Trimming shortened V by 5 bases and J by 4 bases, and 8 bases separated the two germline ends. CDR3 length: 11 amino acids.

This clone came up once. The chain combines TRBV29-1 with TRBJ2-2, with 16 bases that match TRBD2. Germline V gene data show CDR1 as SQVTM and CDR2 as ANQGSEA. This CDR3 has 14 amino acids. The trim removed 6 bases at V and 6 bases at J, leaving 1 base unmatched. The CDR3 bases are TGCAGCGTGGGACTAGCGGGGGGGCCCGGGGAGCTGTTTTTT. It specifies CSVGLAGGPGELFF.

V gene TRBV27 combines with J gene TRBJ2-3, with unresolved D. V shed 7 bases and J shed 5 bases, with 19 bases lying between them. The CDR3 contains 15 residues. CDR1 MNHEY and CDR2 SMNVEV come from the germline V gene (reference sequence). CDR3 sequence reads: CASNPRWRVGDTQYF. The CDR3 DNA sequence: TGTGCCAGCAACCCCCGTTGGAGAGTGGGAGATACGCAGTATTTT.

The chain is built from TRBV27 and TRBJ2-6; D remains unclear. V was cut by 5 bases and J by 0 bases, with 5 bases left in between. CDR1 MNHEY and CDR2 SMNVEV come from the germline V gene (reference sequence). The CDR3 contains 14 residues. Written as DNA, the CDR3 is TGTGCCAGCAGTATACCCTCTGGGGCCAACGTCCTGACTTTC. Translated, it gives CASSIPSGANVLTF.

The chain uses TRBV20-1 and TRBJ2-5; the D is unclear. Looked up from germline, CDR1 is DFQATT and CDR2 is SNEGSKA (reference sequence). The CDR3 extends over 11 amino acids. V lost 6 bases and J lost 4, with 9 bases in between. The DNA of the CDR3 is TGCAGTGCCCCAATTAGAGAGACCCAGTACTTC. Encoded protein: CSAPIRETQYF.

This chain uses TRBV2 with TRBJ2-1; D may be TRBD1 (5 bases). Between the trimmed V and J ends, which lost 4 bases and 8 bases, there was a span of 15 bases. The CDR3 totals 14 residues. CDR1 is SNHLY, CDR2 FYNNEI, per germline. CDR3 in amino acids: CASSVGQGNDEQFF. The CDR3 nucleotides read TGTGCCAGCAGTGTAGGGCAGGGAAACGATGAGCAGTTCTTC.

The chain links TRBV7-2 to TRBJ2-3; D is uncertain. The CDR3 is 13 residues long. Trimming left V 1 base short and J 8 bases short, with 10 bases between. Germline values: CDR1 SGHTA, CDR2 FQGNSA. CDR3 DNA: TGTGCCAGCAGCTTAGAGGTTCCCCGTACGCAGTATTTT. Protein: CASSLEVPRTQYF.

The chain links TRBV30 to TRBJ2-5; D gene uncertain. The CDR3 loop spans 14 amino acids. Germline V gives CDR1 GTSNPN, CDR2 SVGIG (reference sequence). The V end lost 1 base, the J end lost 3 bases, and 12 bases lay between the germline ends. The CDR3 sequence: CAWSANGVEETQYF. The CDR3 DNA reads TGTGCCTGGAGTGCAAATGGAGTGGAAGAGACCCAGTACTTC.

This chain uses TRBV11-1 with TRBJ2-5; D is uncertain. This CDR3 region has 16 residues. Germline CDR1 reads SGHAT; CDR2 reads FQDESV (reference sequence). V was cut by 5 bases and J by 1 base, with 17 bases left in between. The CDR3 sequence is CASSKRTAAIQETQYF. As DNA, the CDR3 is TGTGCCAGCAGCAAAAGAACGGCAGCGATCCAAGAGACCCAGTACTTC.